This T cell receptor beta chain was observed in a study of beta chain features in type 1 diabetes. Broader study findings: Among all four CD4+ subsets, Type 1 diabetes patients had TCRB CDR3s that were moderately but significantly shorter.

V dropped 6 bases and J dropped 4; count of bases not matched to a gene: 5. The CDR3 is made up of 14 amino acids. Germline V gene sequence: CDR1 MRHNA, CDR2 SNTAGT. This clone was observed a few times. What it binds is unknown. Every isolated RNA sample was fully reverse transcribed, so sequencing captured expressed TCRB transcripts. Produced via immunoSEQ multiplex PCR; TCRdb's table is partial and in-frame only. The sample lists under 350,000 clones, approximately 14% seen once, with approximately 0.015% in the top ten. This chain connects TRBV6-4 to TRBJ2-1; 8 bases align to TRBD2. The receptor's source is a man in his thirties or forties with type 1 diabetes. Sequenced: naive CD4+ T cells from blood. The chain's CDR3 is CASREASGYNEQFF. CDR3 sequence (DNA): TGTGCCAGCAGAGAAGCTAGCGGGTACAATGAGCAGTTCTTC.